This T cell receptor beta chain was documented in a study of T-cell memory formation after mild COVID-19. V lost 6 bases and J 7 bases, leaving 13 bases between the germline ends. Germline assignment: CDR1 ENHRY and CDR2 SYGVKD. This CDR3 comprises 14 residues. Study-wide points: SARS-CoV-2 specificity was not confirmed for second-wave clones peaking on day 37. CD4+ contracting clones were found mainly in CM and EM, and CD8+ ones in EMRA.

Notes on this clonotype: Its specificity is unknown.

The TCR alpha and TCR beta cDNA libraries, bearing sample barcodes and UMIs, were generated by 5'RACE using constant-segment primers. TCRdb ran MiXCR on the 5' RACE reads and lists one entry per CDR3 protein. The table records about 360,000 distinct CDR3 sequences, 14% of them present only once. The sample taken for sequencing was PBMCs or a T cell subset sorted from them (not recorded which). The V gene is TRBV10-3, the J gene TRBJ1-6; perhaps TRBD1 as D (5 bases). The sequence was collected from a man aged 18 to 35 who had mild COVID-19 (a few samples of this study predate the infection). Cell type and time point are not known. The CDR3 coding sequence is TGTGCCATCAGGTGGGACTCTGGCAATTCACCCCTCCACTTT. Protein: CAIRWDSGNSPLHF.